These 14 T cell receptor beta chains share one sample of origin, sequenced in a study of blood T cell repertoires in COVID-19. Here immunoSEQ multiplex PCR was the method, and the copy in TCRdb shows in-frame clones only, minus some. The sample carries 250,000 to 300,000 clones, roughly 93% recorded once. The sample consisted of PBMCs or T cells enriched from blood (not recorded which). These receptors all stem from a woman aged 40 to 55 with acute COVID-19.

CDR3 sequence: CASSHNQETQYF. CDR3 nucleotide sequence: TGTGCCAGCAGCCACAACCAAGAGACCCAGTACTTC. The rearrangement joins TRBV7-8 to TRBJ2-5; D is unresolved. The CDR3 totals 12 residues. Trimming removed 5 bases from V and 0 bases from J, with 4 bases in between. Germline CDR1 and CDR2: SGHVS and FQNEAQ.

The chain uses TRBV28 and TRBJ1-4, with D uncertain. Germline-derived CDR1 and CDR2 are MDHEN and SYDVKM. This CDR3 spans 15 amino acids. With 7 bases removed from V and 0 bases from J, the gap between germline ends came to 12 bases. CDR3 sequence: CASTPAGTTNEKLFF. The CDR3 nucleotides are TGTGCCAGCACCCCGGCAGGCACAACTAATGAAAAACTGTTTTTT.

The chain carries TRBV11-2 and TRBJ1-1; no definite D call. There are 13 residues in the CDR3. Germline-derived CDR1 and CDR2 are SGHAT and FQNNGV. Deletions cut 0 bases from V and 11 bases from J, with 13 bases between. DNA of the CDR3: TGTGCCAGCAGCTTAGATCAGAGGGATGTGGCTTTCTTT. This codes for CASSLDQRDVAFF.

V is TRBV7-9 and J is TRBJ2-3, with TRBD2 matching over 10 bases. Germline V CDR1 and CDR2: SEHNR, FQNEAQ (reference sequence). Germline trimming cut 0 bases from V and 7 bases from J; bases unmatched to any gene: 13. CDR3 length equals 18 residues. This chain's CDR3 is CASSLAYERGGVGNTQYF. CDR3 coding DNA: TGTGCCAGCAGCTTAGCGTACGAGCGGGGGGGCGTTGGTAATACGCAGTATTTT.

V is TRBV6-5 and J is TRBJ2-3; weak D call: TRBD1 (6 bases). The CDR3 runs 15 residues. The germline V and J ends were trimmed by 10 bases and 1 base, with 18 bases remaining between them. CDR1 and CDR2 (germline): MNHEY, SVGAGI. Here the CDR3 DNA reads TGTGCCATAAGCAGACAGGCCGGTGGCACAGATACGCAGTATTTT. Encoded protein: CAISRQAGGTDTQYF.

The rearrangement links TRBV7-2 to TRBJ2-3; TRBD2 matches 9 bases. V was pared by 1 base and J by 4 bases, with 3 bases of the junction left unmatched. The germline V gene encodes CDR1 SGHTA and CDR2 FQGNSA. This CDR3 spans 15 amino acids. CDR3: CASSLDGGRADTQYF. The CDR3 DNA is TGTGCCAGCAGCTTAGACGGCGGGAGGGCAGATACGCAGTATTTT.

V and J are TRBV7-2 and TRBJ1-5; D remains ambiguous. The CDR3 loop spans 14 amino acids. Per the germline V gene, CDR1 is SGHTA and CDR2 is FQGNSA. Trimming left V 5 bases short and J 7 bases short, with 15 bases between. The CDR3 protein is CASSPRGGMQPQHF. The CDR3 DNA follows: TGTGCCAGCAGCCCCCGGGGAGGGATGCAGCCCCAGCATTTT. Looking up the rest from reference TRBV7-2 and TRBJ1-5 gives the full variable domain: GAGVSQSPSNKVTEKGKDVELRCDPISGHTALYWYRQSLGQGLEFLIYFQGNSAPDKSGLPSDRFSAERTGGSVSTLTIQRTQQEDSAVYLCASSPRGGMQPQHFGDGTRLSIL.

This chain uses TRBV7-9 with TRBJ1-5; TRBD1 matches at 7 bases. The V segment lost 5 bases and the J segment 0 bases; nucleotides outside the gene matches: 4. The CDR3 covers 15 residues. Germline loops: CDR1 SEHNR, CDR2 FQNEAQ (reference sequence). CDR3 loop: CASSPGDSSNQPQHF. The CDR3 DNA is TGTGCCAGCAGCCCCGGGGACAGTAGCAATCAGCCCCAGCATTTT.

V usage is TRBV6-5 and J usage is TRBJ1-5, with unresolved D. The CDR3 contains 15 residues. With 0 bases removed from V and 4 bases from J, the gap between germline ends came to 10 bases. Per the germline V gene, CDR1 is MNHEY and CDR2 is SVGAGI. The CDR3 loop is CASSYSRNGNQPQHF. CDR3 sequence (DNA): TGTGCCAGCAGTTACTCCAGGAACGGAAATCAGCCCCAGCATTTT.

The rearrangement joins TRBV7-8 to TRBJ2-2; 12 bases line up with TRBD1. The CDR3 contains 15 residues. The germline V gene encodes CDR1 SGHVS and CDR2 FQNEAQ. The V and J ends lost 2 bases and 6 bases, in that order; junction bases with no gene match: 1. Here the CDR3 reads CASSLWDRGPGELFF. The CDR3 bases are TGTGCCAGCAGCTTATGGGACAGGGGGCCCGGGGAGCTGTTTTTT.

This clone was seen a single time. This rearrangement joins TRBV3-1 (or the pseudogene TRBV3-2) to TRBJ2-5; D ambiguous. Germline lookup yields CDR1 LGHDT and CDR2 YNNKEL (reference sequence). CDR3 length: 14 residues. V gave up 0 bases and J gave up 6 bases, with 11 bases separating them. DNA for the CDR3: TGTGCCAGCAGCCAAGATCGGGTCTTGAAGACCCAGTACTTC. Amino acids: CASSQDRVLKTQYF.

The CDR3: CAAGSLNTEAFF. CDR3 nucleotide sequence: TGTGCCGCGGGCAGCCTGAACACTGAAGCTTTCTTT. The chain carries TRBV6-5 and TRBJ1-1; D is unresolved. The CDR3 is made up of 12 amino acids. Trimming took off 11 bases at V and 0 bases at J, with 10 bases between the two ends. The germline gives CDR1 MNHEY, CDR2 SVGAGI.

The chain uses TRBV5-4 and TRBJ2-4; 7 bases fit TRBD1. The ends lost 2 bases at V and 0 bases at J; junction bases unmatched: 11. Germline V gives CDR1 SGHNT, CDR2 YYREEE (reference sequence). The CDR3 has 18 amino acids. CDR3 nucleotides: TGTGCCAGCAGCTTTCGGCAAAACAGGGGCCTAGCCAAAAACATTCAGTACTTC. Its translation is CASSFRQNRGLAKNIQYF.

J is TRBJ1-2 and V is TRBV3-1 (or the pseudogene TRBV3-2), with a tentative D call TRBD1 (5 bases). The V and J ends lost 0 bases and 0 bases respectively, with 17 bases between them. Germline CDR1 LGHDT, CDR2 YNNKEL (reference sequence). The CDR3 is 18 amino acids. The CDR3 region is CASSQEFGGDRTNYGYTF. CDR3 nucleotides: TGTGCCAGCAGCCAAGAATTTGGAGGGGATCGAACTAACTATGGCTACACCTTC.